The entry that follows covers one T cell receptor (beta chain) sequence. The data derive from a study of T cell repertoires in cytomegalovirus infection. TCRdb recomputed calls from the reads with MiXCR, one row per CDR3 protein. Of about 530,000 distinct CDR3 sequences in the sample, around 27% were seen once. The sample was PBMCs. The sequence derives from a human donor in good health (CMV status not recorded). Some clones in this sample may be carry-over from other donors' samples.

CDR3 sequence (DNA): TGTGCCAGCAGCCGGTGGGACAGGGCCCTGGAAGGCTACACCTTC. Protein sequence: CASSRWDRALEGYTF. V gene TRBV27 combines with J gene TRBJ1-2, with 9 nucleotides matching TRBD1. The ends lost 6 bases at V and 8 bases at J; junction bases unmatched: 13. The CDR3 totals 15 residues. Germline lookup yields CDR1 MNHEY and CDR2 SMNVEV (reference sequence).